These 16 T cell receptor beta chains came from one sample sequenced in a study of T cell responses to AZD1222 COVID-19 vaccine. Repertoires were generated with immunoSEQ multiplex PCR, while TCRdb's copy carries only in-frame clones and drops some. The sample shows roughly 100,000 clones, approximately 88% of them seen only once. This specimen consisted of peripheral blood, obtained on day 0 of AZD1222 vaccination. The source is an adult in good health.

The V call is TRBV27, the J call TRBJ1-2; a weak D match, TRBD1 (5 bases). V was trimmed by 3 bases and J by 8 bases, leaving 13 bases between them. Germline CDR1 MNHEY, CDR2 SMNVEV (reference sequence). The CDR3 is 13 amino acids. CDR3 coding DNA: TGTGCCAGCAGTTTCACCGGGGCGTACGGCTACACCTTC. Residues: CASSFTGAYGYTF.

The chain has TRBV28 and TRBJ1-3, with a possible D match to TRBD1 (5 bases). The V gene lost 7 bases and the J gene lost 4 bases, with 14 bases spanning the gap. The CDR3 is 14 amino acids. Per germline, CDR1 MDHEN and CDR2 SYDVKM. CDR3 nucleotides: TGTGCCAGCACTTTCCGGGGGAACGGAAACACCATATATTTT. Translating it yields CASTFRGNGNTIYF. Full variable domain (remainder filled in from reference TRBV28 and TRBJ1-3): DVKVTQSSRYLVKRTGEKVFLECVQDMDHENMFWYRQDPGLGLRLIYFSYDVKMKEKGDIPEGYSVSREKKERFSLILESASTNQTSMYLCASTFRGNGNTIYFGEGSWLTVV.

This chain uses TRBV5-1 with TRBJ1-1; tentative D call: TRBD1 (6 bases). This CDR3 spans 15 amino acids. From germline, CDR1 is SGHRS and CDR2 YFSETQ. Trimming removed 4 bases from V and 0 bases from J, with 13 bases in between. The DNA of the CDR3 is TGCGCCAGCAGCCTAGGTGCAGGGGTGAACACTGAAGCTTTCTTT. It is translated as CASSLGAGVNTEAFF.

The chain employs TRBV3-1 (or the pseudogene TRBV3-2) and TRBJ2-7, with 9 positions matching TRBD2. Per germline, CDR1 LGHDT and CDR2 YNNKEL (reference sequence). Trimming took 4 bases from V and 5 from J; bases not matched to a gene: 3. The CDR3 runs to 13 residues. CDR3 sequence (DNA): TGTGCCAGCAGCCGCGGGGGGGGCAACGAGCAGTACTTC. Its translation is CASSRGGGNEQYF.

The rearrangement joins TRBV9 to TRBJ2-7; the D call may be TRBD1 or TRBD2 (6 bases each). This CDR3 region has 15 residues. With 2 bases removed from V and 5 bases from J, the gap between germline ends came to 17 bases. Looked up from germline, CDR1 is SGDLS and CDR2 is YYNGEE. Here the CDR3 reads CASSVGGGRQNEQYF. The CDR3 region has the DNA TGTGCCAGCAGCGTCGGAGGGGGGCGGCAAAACGAGCAGTACTTC.

The rearrangement joins TRBV9 to TRBJ2-5, with 9 bases lining up with TRBD2. Germline assignment: CDR1 SGDLS and CDR2 YYNGEE. The CDR3 loop spans 16 amino acids. After removal of 0 bases from V and 0 bases from J, the junction contained 3 bases not matched to a gene. The CDR3 here is CASSVGSGGYQETQYF. The CDR3 nucleotides are TGTGCCAGCAGCGTAGGGAGCGGGGGGTACCAAGAGACCCAGTACTTC.

The chain has TRBV6-2 or TRBV6-3 and TRBJ1-1; tentatively, D is TRBD1 (5 bases). Trimming removed 0 bases from V and 0 bases from J, with 14 bases in between. The CDR3 totals 17 residues. The germline V gene has CDR1 MNHEY and CDR2 SVGEGT. The CDR3 coding sequence is TGTGCCAGCAGTTACTCGATCGGGGGAGGCCTGAACACTGAAGCTTTCTTT. Amino acid sequence: CASSYSIGGGLNTEAFF.

The rearrangement links TRBV18 to TRBJ2-7; 9 bases map to TRBD1. V lost 3 bases and J lost 4; bases outside the gene matches: 7. The CDR3 is 15 residues long. In germline, CDR1 is KGHSH, CDR2 LQKENI. The CDR3 DNA sequence: TGTGCCAGCTCACCTCCGGGGACAGGGTTTTACGAGCAGTACTTC. Translation: CASSPPGTGFYEQYF.

V is TRBV5-6 and J is TRBJ2-2; D remains unclear. Trimming took off 1 base at V and 4 bases at J, with 11 bases between the two ends. Germline CDR1 and CDR2: SGHDT and YYEEEE. The CDR3 has 15 amino acids. CDR3 residues: CASSLMAGSTGELFF. The CDR3 region has the DNA TGTGCCAGCAGCTTGATGGCAGGTAGCACCGGGGAGCTGTTTTTT. Together with reference TRBV5-6 and TRBJ2-2, the CDR3 gives the full variable domain: DAGVTQSPTHLIKTRGQQVTLRCSPKSGHDTVSWYQQALGQGPQFIFQYYEEEERQRGNFPDRFSGHQFPNYSSELNVNALLLGDSALYLCASSLMAGSTGELFFGEGSRLTVL.

This clone occurred a few times. The rearrangement uses TRBV28 and TRBJ1-5, with D hard to call. This CDR3 is 12 amino acids long. The germline gives CDR1 MDHEN, CDR2 SYDVKM. V lost 3 bases and J 4 bases, leaving 4 bases between the germline ends. Written as DNA, the CDR3 is TGTGCCAGCAGTTTGGGGAATCAGCCCCAGCATTTT. The encoded protein is CASSLGNQPQHF.

As to this clone: Other DNA sequences within the sample encode an identical CDR3. The V and J genes are TRBV30 and TRBJ1-5, with D hard to call. The V and J ends lost 0 bases and 0 bases respectively, with 9 bases between them. CDR1 is GTSNPN and CDR2 is SVGIG in the germline V gene (reference sequence). The CDR3 is 15 residues long. CDR3 DNA sequence: TGTGCCTGGAGTGTAGGCACCGATAGCAATCAGCCCCAGCATTTT. It translates to CAWSVGTDSNQPQHF.

The rearrangement joins TRBV14 to TRBJ1-1; D gene uncertain. V was clipped by 5 bases and J by 8 bases, with 18 bases between them. Germline lookup yields CDR1 SGHDN and CDR2 FVKESK. The CDR3 consists of 14 residues. This chain's CDR3 is CASSELWRPYEAFF. CDR3 nucleotide sequence: TGTGCCAGCAGCGAATTGTGGCGGCCGTACGAAGCTTTCTTT.

This clone has only one observation. The J gene is TRBJ1-2, the V gene TRBV30; tentative D call: TRBD1 (6 bases). Trimming stripped 2 bases from V and 1 base from J, with 11 bases between. Germline V gene sequence: CDR1 GTSNPN, CDR2 SVGIG (reference sequence). CDR3 size: 14 residues. CDR3 nucleotide sequence: TGTGCCTGGAGTCTGGACAGCGGTAACTATGGCTACACCTTC. Protein product: CAWSLDSGNYGYTF. Drawing the rest from reference TRBV30 and TRBJ1-2, the complete variable domain is SQTIHQWPATLVQPVGSPLSLECTVEGTSNPNLYWYRQAAGRGLQLLFYSVGIGQISSEVPQNLSASRPQDRQFILSSKKLLLSDSGFYLCAWSLDSGNYGYTFGSGTRLTVV.

The chain employs TRBV7-2 and TRBJ2-7, with D perhaps TRBD1 (5 bases). V was pared by 3 bases and J by 0 bases, with 12 bases between. The CDR3 has 15 amino acids. Germline V lookup: CDR1 SGHTA, CDR2 FQGNSA. In nucleotides, the CDR3 is TGTGCCAGCAGCTTCAGGGCTTTCAGCTCCTACGAGCAGTACTTC. Protein: CASSFRAFSSYEQYF.

V usage is TRBV6-6 and J usage is TRBJ1-2; TRBD1 is a possible D gene (6 bases). With 6 bases removed from V and 9 bases from J, the gap between germline ends came to 17 bases. The CDR3 length is 13 residues. Germline V gives CDR1 MNHNY, CDR2 SVGAGI (reference sequence). CDR3 residues: CASSPGDRKSYTF. In DNA, the CDR3 is TGTGCCAGCAGCCCAGGGGATCGGAAGAGCTACACCTTC.

This clone appeared a few times. V and J are TRBV6-4 and TRBJ2-3; 8 nucleotides match TRBD2. The CDR3 has 14 amino acids. With V trimmed by 3 bases and J by 2 bases, 1 base remained unmatched. The germline V gene encodes CDR1 MRHNA and CDR2 SNTAGT. The CDR3 protein is CASSEAGATDTQYF. In DNA form, the CDR3 reads TGTGCCAGCAGTGAAGCGGGGGCCACAGATACGCAGTATTTT.